These 3 T cell receptor beta chains were sequenced from one sample in a study of cytomegalovirus exposure and HLA in healthy donors. Amplification used 60 Vbeta primers and 13 Jbeta primers. Data came from immunoSEQ multiplex PCR; TCRdb stores just in-frame clones and leaves some out. The table has 90,000 to 100,000 clones, roughly three quarters seen once; the top ten hold 4.5% to 6%. Material for sequencing was PBMCs. Receptors originate from a woman in her forties in good health and CMV-seronegative.

The CDR3, as DNA: TGTGCCAGCAGTGAAGAGTGGGGGGGGCCGAGTAACACCGGGGAGCTGTTTTTT. This encodes CASSEEWGGPSNTGELFF. The gene calls are TRBV2 and TRBJ2-2, with a tentative D call TRBD2 (7 bases). The V end was cut by 1 base, the J end by 2 bases, with 17 bases between. CDR1 and CDR2 (germline): SNHLY, FYNNEI. The length of the CDR3 is 18 residues.

The rearrangement joins TRBV7-2 to TRBJ1-5, with D hard to call. Trimming removed 2 bases at V and 7 bases at J, with 9 bases between. The CDR3 loop spans 13 amino acids. CDR1 SGHTA and CDR2 FQGNSA come from the germline V gene. CDR3 amino acids: CASSLQGSQPQHF. The CDR3, as DNA: TGTGCCAGCAGCTTACAAGGGAGCCAGCCCCAGCATTTT.

V is TRBV6-4 and J is TRBJ2-2; D unclear. The CDR3 runs to 13 residues. Per the germline V gene, CDR1 is MRHNA and CDR2 is SNTAGT. Trimming cost V 2 bases and J 3 bases, with 4 bases left between them. The CDR3 region is CASSDVYTGELFF. CDR3 sequence (DNA): TGTGCCAGCAGTGACGTATACACCGGGGAGCTGTTTTTT.